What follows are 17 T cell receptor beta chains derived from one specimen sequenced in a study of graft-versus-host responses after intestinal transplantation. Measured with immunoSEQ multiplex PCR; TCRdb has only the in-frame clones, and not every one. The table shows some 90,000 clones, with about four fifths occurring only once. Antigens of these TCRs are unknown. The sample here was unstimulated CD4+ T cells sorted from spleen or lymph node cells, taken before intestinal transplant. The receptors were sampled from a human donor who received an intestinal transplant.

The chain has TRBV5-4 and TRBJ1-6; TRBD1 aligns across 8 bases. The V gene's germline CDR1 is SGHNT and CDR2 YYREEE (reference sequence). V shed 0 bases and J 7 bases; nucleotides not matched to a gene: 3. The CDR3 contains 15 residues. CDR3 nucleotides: TGTGCCAGCAGCTTGGATCAGGGGGCGAATTCACCCCTCCACTTT. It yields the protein CASSLDQGANSPLHF.

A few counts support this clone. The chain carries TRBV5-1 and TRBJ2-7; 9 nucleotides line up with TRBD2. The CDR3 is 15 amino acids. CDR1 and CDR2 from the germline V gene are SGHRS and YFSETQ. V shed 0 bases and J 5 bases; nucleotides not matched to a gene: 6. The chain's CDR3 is CASSLVLSGGNEQYF. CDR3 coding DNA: TGCGCCAGCAGCTTGGTGCTTAGCGGGGGTAACGAGCAGTACTTC.

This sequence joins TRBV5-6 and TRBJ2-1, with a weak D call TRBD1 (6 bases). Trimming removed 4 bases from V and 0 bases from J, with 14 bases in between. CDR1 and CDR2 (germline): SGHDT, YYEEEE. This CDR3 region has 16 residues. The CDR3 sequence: CASSPGQWGSYNEQFF. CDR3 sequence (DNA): TGTGCCAGCAGCCCCGGACAGTGGGGCTCCTACAATGAGCAGTTCTTC.

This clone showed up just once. CDR3 in DNA: TGTGCCAGCAGGATTCACTGGACTAGCGAGCACTACGAGCAGTACTTC. Protein sequence: CASRIHWTSEHYEQYF. The V call is TRBV7-9, the J call TRBJ2-7, with 9 bases identical to TRBD2. The V and J ends lost 6 bases and 3 bases, in that order; junction bases with no gene match: 12. The germline gives CDR1 SEHNR, CDR2 FQNEAQ (reference sequence). The CDR3 length is 16 residues.

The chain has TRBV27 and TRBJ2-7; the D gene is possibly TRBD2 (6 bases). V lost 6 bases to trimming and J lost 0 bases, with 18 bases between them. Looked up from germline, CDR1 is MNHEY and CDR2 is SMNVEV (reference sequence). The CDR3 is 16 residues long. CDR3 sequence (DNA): TGTGCCAGCAGACCTTACCGGGACTCCCGCTCCTACGAGCAGTACTTC. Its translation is CASRPYRDSRSYEQYF.

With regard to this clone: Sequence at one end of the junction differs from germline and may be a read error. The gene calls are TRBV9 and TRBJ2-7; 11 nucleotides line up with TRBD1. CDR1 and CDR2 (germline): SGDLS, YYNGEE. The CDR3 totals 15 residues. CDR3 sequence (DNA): TGTGCCAGCAGCGAGGGGACAGGGGGAATCTACGGGCAGTACTTC. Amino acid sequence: CASSEGTGGIYGQYF.

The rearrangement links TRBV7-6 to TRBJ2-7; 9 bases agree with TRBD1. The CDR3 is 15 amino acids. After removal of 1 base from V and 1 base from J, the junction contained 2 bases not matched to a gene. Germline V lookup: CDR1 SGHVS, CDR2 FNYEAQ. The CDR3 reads CASSLGGTGSYEQYF. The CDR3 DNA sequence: TGTGCCAGCAGCTTAGGCGGGACAGGGTCCTACGAGCAGTACTTC.

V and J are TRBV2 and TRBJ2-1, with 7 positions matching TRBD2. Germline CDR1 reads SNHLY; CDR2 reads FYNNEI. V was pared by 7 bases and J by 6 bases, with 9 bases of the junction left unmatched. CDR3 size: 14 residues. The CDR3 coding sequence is TGTGCCAGCATTTGGGCGGGAGCTGCCAATGAGCAGTTCTTC. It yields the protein CASIWAGAANEQFF. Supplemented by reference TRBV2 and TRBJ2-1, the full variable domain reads EPEVTQTPSHQVTQMGQEVILRCVPISNHLYFYWYRQILGQKVEFLVSFYNNEISEKSEIFDDQFSVERPDGSNFTLKIRSTKLEDSAMYFCASIWAGAANEQFFGPGTRLTVL.

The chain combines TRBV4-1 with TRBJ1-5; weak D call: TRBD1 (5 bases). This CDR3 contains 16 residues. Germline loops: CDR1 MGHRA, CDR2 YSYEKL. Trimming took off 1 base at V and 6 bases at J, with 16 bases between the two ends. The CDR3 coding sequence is TGCGCCAGCAGCCAAGGTCGGACGCAGGGTGGTCAGCCCCAGCATTTT. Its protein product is CASSQGRTQGGQPQHF.

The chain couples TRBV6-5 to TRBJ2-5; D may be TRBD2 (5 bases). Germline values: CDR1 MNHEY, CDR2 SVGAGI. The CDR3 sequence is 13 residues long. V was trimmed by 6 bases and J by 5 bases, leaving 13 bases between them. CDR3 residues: CASSYPSLETQYF. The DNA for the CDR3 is TGTGCCAGCAGCTACCCTAGCTTGGAGACCCAGTACTTC.

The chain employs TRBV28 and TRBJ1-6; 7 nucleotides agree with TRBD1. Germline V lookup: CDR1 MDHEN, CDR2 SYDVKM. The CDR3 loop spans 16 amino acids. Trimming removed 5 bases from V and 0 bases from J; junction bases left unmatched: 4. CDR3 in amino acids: CASSPTGVSYNSPLHF. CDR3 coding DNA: TGTGCCAGCAGTCCTACAGGGGTCTCCTATAATTCACCCCTCCACTTT.

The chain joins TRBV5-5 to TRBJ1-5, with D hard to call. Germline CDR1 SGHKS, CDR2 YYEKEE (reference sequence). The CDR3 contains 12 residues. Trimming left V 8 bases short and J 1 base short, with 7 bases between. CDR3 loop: CARTVSNQPQHF. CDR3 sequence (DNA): TGTGCCAGGACTGTAAGCAATCAGCCCCAGCATTTT.

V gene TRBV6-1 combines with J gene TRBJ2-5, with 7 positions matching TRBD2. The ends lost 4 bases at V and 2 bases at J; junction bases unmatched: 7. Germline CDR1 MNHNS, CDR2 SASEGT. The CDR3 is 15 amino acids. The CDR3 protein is CASSVGGGAQETQYF. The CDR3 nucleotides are TGTGCCAGCAGTGTGGGCGGGGGAGCTCAAGAGACCCAGTACTTC.

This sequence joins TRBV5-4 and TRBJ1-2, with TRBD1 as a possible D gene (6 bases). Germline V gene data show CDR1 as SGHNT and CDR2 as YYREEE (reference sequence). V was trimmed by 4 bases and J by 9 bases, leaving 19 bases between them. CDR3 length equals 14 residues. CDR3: CASSTGQGGRSYTF. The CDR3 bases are TGTGCCAGCAGCACAGGACAAGGGGGACGCAGCTACACCTTC.

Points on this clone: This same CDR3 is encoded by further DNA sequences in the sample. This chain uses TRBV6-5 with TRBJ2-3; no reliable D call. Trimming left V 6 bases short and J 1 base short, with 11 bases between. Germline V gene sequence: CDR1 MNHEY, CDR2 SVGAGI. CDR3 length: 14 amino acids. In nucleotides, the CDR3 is TGTGCCAGCAGACCGACCCGGGGCACAGATACGCAGTATTTT. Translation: CASRPTRGTDTQYF.

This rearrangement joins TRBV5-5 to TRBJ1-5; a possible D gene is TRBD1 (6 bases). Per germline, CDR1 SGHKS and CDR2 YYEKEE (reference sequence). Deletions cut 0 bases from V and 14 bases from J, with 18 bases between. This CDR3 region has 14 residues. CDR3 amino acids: CASSLGGQGTREHF. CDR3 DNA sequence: TGTGCCAGCAGCTTGGGGGGGCAGGGGACGCGAGAGCATTTT.

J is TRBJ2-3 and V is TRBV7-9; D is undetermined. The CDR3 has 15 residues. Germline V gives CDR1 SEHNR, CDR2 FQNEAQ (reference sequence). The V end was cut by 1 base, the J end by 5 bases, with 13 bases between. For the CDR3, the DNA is TGTGCCAGCAGCTTAGGTTCAGCTAGTGGAGATACGCAGTATTTT. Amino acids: CASSLGSASGDTQYF.